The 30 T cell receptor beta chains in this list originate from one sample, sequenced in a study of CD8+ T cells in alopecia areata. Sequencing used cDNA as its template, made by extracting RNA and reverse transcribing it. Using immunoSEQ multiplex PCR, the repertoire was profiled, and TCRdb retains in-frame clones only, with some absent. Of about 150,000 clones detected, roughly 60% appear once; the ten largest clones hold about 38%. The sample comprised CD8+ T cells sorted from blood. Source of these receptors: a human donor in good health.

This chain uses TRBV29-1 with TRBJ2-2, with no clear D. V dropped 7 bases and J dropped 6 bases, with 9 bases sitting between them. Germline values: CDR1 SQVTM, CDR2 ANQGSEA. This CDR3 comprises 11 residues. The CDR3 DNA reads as TGCAGCGCCCGCATTTCCGGGGAGCTGTTTTTT. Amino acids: CSARISGELFF.

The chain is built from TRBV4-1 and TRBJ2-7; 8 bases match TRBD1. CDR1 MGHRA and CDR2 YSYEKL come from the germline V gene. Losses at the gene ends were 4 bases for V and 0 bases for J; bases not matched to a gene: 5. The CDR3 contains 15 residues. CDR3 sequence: CASSPKDRVSYEQYF. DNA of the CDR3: TGCGCCAGCAGCCCAAAGGACAGGGTCTCCTACGAGCAGTACTTC.

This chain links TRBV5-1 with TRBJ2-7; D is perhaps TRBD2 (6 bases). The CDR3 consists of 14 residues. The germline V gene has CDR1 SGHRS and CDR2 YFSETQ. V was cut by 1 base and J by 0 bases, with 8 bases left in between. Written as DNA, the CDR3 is TGCGCCAGCAGCTTGTCCGGGGGCTCCTACGAGCAGTACTTC. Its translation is CASSLSGGSYEQYF.

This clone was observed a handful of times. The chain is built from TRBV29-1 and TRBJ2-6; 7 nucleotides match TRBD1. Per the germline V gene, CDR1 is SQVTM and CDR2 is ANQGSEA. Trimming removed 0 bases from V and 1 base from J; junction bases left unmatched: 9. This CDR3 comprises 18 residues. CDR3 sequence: CSVEESLTGRSGANVLTF. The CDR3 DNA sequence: TGCAGCGTTGAAGAGAGTCTGACAGGGAGATCTGGGGCCAACGTCCTGACTTTC. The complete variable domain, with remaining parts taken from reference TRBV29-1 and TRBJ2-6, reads SAVISQKPSRDICQRGTSLTIQCQVDSQVTMMFWYRQQPGQSLTLIATANQGSEATYESGFVIDKFPISRPNLTFSTLTVSNMSPEDSSIYLCSVEESLTGRSGANVLTFGAGSRLTVL.

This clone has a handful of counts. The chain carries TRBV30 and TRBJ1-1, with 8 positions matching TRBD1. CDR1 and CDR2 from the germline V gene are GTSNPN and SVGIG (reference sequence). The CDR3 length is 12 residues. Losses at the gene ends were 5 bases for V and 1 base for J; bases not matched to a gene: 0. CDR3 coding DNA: TGTGCCTGGGGACAGGGGAACACTGAAGCTTTCTTT. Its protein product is CAWGQGNTEAFF.

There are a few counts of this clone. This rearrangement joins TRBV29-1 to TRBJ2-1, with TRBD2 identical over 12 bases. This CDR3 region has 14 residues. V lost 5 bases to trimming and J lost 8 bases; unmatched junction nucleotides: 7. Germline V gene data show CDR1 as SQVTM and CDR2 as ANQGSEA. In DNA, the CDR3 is TGCAGCGTTCCACTAGCGGGAGGAGGCGATGAGCAGTTCTTC. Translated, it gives CSVPLAGGGDEQFF.

This CDR3 is CASGPGLASYNEQFF. For the CDR3, the DNA is TGCGCCAGCGGTCCGGGACTAGCCTCCTACAATGAGCAGTTCTTC. The chain has TRBV10-2 and TRBJ2-1, with 9 positions matching TRBD2. There are 15 residues in the CDR3. J lost 0 bases, V lost 8 bases, and 5 bases had no gene match. Per the germline V gene, CDR1 is WSHSY and CDR2 is SAAADI.

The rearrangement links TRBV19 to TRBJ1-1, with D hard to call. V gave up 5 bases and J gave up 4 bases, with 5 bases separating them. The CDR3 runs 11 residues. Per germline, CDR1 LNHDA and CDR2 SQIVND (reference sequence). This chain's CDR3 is CASSWGTEAFF. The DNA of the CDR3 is TGTGCCAGTAGTTGGGGCACTGAAGCTTTCTTT.

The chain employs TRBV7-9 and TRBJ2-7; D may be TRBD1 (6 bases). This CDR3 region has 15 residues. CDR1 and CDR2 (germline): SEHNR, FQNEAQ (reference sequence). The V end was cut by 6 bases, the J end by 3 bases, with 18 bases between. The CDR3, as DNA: TGTGCCAGCAGACAAAAACCCGGACAGAACTACGAGCAGTACTTC. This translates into CASRQKPGQNYEQYF. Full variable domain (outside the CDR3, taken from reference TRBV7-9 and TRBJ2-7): DTGVSQNPRHKITKRGQNVTFRCDPISEHNRLYWYRQTLGQGPEFLTYFQNEAQLEKSRLLSDRFSAERPKGSFSTLEIQRTEQGDSAMYLCASRQKPGQNYEQYFGPGTRLTVT.

In DNA form, the CDR3 reads TGTGCCAGCAGCCTCCCGACGGCGAACACTGAAGCTTTCTTT. Translation: CASSLPTANTEAFF. The gene calls are TRBV13 and TRBJ1-1; no clear D gene. There are 14 residues in the CDR3. Germline lookup yields CDR1 PRHDT and CDR2 FYEKMQ (reference sequence). The V and J ends lost 5 bases and 1 base respectively, with 11 bases between them.

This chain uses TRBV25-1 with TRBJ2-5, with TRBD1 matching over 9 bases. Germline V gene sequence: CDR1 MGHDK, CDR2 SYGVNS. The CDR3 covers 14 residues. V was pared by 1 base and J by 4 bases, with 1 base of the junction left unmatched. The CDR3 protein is CASSELGQGETQYF. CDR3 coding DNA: TGTGCCAGCAGTGAATTGGGACAGGGAGAGACCCAGTACTTC.

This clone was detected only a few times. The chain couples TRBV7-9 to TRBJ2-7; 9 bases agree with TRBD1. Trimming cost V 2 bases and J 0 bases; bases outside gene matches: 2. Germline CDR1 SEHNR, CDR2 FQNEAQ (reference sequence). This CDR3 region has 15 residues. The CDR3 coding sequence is TGTGCCAGCAGCTTAACAGGGGGCCCCTCCTACGAGCAGTACTTC. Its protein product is CASSLTGGPSYEQYF.

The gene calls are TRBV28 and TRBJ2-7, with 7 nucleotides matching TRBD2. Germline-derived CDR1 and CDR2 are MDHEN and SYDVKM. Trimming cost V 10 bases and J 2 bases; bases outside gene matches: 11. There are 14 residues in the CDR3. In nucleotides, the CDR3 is TGTGCCACCCTGGGAGGGCGGTACCCCTACGAGCAGTACTTC. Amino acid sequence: CATLGGRYPYEQYF.

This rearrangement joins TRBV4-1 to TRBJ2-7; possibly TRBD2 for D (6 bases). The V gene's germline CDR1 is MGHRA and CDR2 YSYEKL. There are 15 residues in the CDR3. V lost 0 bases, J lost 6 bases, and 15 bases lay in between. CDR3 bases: TGCGCCAGCAGCCAAGATTCCGGGGGAGGACGCGAGCAGTACTTC. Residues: CASSQDSGGGREQYF.

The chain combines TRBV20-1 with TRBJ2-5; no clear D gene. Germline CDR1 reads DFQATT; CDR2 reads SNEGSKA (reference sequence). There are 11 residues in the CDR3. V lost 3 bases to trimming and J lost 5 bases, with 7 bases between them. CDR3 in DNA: TGCAGTGCTAGGATCCGTGAGACCCAGTACTTC. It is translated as CSARIRETQYF.

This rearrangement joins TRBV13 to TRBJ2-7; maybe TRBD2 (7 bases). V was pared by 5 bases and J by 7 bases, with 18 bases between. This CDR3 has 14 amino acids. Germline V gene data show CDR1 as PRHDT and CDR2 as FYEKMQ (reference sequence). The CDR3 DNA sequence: TGTGCCAGCAGCCCGATTACCGGGGGGCAGGAGCAGTACTTC. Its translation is CASSPITGGQEQYF.

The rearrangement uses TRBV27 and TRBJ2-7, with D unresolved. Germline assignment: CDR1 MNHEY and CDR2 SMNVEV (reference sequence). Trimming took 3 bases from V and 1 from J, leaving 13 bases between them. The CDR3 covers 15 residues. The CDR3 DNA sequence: TGTGCCAGCAGTTTCCAAGCACCCCCTTCCTACGAGCAGTACTTC. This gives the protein CASSFQAPPSYEQYF.

CDR3 region: CASSPSGGNTGELFF. The CDR3 DNA sequence: TGCGCCAGCAGCCCTAGCGGGGGTAACACCGGGGAGCTGTTTTTT. The V and J genes are TRBV4-1 and TRBJ2-2, with 10 positions matching TRBD2. Germline V gene sequence: CDR1 MGHRA, CDR2 YSYEKL. Trimming at V came to 4 bases and at J to 2 bases, leaving 1 base not matched to a gene. The CDR3 has 15 amino acids.

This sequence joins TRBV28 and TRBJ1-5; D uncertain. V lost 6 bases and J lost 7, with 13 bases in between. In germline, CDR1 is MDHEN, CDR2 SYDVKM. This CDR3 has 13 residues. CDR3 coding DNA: TGTGCCAGCAGCGCTTCCCTTAACCAGCCCCAGCATTTT. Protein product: CASSASLNQPQHF.

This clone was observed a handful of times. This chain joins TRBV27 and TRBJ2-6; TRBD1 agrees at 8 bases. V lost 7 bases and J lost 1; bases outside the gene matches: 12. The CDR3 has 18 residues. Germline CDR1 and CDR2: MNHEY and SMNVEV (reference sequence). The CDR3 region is CASTPSRGRTSGANVLTF. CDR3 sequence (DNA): TGTGCCAGCACTCCGTCCAGGGGGCGTACGTCTGGGGCCAACGTCCTGACTTTC.

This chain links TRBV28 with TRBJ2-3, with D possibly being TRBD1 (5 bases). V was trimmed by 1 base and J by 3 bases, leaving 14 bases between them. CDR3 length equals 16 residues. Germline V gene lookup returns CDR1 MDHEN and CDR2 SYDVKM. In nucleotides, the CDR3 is TGTGCCAGCAGTTTATTGCAGGGCGAACTGACAGATACGCAGTATTTT. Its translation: CASSLLQGELTDTQYF.

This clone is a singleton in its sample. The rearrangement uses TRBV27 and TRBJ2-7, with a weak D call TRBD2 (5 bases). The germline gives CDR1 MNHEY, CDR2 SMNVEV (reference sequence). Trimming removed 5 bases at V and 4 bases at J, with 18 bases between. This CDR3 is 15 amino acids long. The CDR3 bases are TGTGCCAGCAGTCCGACCTTTGGACTTATGTACGAGCAGTACTTC. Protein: CASSPTFGLMYEQYF.

CDR3 in amino acids: CASSGGLARDTQYF. In DNA, the CDR3 is TGTGCCAGCAGCGGGGGACTAGCTCGGGATACGCAGTATTTT. The V call is TRBV9, the J call TRBJ2-3; 9 bases align to TRBD2. Trimming took 3 bases from V and 6 from J; bases not matched to a gene: 5. CDR3 length: 14 residues. Germline V gene sequence: CDR1 SGDLS, CDR2 YYNGEE.

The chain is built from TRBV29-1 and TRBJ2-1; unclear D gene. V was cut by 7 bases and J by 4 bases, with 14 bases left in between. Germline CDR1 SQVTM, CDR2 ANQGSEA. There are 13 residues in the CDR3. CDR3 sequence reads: CSASGRGYNEQFF. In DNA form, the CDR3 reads TGCAGCGCCTCGGGTCGCGGATACAATGAGCAGTTCTTC.

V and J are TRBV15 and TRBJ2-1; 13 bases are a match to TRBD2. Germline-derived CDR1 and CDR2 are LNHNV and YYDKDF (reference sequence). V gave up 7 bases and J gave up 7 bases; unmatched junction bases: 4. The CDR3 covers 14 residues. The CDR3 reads CATNPGLAGNEQFF. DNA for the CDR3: TGTGCCACCAACCCGGGACTAGCGGGGAATGAGCAGTTCTTC.

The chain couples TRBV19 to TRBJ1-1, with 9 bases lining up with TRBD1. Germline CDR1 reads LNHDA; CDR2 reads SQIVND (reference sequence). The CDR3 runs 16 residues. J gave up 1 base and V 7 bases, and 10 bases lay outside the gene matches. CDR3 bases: TGTGCCAGTAACAAGGGACAGGGAATGGGGAACACTGAAGCTTTCTTT. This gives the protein CASNKGQGMGNTEAFF.

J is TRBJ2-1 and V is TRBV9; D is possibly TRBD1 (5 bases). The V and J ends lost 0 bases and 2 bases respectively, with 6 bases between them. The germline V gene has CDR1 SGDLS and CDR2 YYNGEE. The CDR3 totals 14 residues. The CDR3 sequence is CASSVEGTYNEQFF. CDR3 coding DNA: TGTGCCAGCAGCGTAGAGGGGACCTACAATGAGCAGTTCTTC. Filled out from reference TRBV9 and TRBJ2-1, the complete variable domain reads DSGVTQTPKHLITATGQRVTLRCSPRSGDLSVYWYQQSLDQGLQFLIQYYNGEERAKGNILERFSAQQFPDLHSELNLSSLELGDSALYFCASSVEGTYNEQFFGPGTRLTVL.

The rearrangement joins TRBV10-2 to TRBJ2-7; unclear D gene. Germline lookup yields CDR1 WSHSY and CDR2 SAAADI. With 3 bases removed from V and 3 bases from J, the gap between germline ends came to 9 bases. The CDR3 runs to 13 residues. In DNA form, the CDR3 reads TGCGCCAGCAGTGATTTGGTGAACTACGAGCAGTACTTC. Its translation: CASSDLVNYEQYF.

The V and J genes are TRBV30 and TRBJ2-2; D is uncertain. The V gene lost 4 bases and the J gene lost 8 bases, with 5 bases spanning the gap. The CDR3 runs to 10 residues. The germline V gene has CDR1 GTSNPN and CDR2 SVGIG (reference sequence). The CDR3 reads CAWKAGELFF. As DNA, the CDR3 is TGTGCCTGGAAAGCGGGGGAGCTGTTTTTT.

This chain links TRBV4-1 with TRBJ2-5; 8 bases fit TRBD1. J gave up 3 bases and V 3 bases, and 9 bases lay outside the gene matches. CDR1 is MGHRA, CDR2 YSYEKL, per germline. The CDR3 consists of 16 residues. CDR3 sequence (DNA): TGCGCCAGCAGCCACTCCCCATCGACAGGGGAAGAGACCCAGTACTTC. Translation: CASSHSPSTGEETQYF.